Shown below are 24 T cell receptor beta chains from a single sample sequenced in a study of T cell responses to AZD1222 COVID-19 vaccine. Some clones are missing from TCRdb's copy, which holds only in-frame ones; the method was immunoSEQ multiplex PCR. The profile shows about 130,000 clones, around 89% of them singletons. Here the sequenced sample was peripheral blood, taken on day 0 of AZD1222 vaccination. The source of these receptors is an adult in good health.

The chain employs TRBV11-3 and TRBJ2-5, with TRBD2 matching over 10 bases. CDR3 length equals 18 residues. The germline CDR1 and CDR2 sequences are SGHNT and YENEEA. Trimming cost V 3 bases and J 4 bases; bases outside gene matches: 14. CDR3 protein: CASSLGEREGPERETQYF. The DNA for the CDR3 is TGTGCCAGCAGCTTGGGGGAGCGGGAGGGCCCTGAACGAGAGACCCAGTACTTC.

This chain connects TRBV6-5 to TRBJ1-2; 7 bases fit TRBD1. Germline V lookup: CDR1 MNHEY, CDR2 SVGAGI. Trimming at V came to 5 bases and at J to 0 bases, leaving 6 bases not matched to a gene. The CDR3 is 15 amino acids. The DNA of the CDR3 is TGTGCCAGCAGTCCCCCGGGACAGCCTAACTATGGCTACACCTTC. Protein: CASSPPGQPNYGYTF.

The rearrangement joins TRBV6-5 to TRBJ2-7; 10 nucleotides agree with TRBD2. J lost 1 base, V lost 6 bases, and 6 bases had no gene match. From germline, CDR1 is MNHEY and CDR2 SVGAGI. The CDR3 has 15 amino acids. CDR3 protein: CASSLTSGASYEQYF. The DNA of the CDR3 is TGTGCCAGCAGCCTAACTAGCGGGGCTTCCTACGAGCAGTACTTC.

V usage is TRBV5-1 and J usage is TRBJ1-1; 7 bases align to TRBD1. The germline V gene has CDR1 SGHRS and CDR2 YFSETQ. V gave up 4 bases and J gave up 5 bases; unmatched junction bases: 11. The CDR3 length is 15 residues. CDR3 loop: CASSVLQGRWTEAFF. In DNA, the CDR3 is TGCGCCAGCAGCGTCCTACAGGGGAGGTGGACTGAAGCTTTCTTT. The full variable domain, rest sourced from reference TRBV5-1 and TRBJ1-1, is KAGVTQTPRYLIKTRGQQVTLSCSPISGHRSVSWYQQTPGQGLQFLFEYFSETQRNKGNFPGRFSGRQFSNSRSEMNVSTLELGDSALYLCASSVLQGRWTEAFFGQGTRLTVV.

The V call is TRBV27, the J call TRBJ2-7, with 7 bases lining up with TRBD1. V shed 2 bases and J 1 base; nucleotides not matched to a gene: 5. The CDR3 totals 15 residues. Looked up from germline, CDR1 is MNHEY and CDR2 is SMNVEV (reference sequence). The DNA for the CDR3 is TGTGCCAGCAGTTTAGACAGGGTATTATCCTACGAGCAGTACTTC. Translating it yields CASSLDRVLSYEQYF.

The rearrangement uses TRBV12-5 and TRBJ1-2, with D perhaps matching TRBD1 (5 bases). The CDR3 contains 14 residues. Germline lookup yields CDR1 LGHNT and CDR2 FRNRAP. Trimming stripped 3 bases from V and 2 bases from J, with 10 bases between. As DNA, the CDR3 is TGTGCTAGTGGTTTTGACAGACCGAACTATGGCTACACCTTC. This encodes CASGFDRPNYGYTF.

The J gene is TRBJ1-5, the V gene TRBV27, with D possibly TRBD1 on 5 matching bases. This CDR3 is built from 14 residues. V lost 6 bases and J 6 bases, leaving 15 bases between the germline ends. Germline loops: CDR1 MNHEY, CDR2 SMNVEV (reference sequence). The CDR3 protein is CASSSLDSPQPQHF. DNA of the CDR3: TGTGCCAGCAGCTCCCTCGACAGTCCTCAGCCCCAGCATTTT.

V gene TRBV19 combines with J gene TRBJ1-2; D unresolved. Per germline, CDR1 LNHDA and CDR2 SQIVND (reference sequence). The germline V and J ends were trimmed by 6 bases and 3 bases, with 14 bases remaining between them. The CDR3 extends over 14 amino acids. The chain's CDR3 is CASRELNGDYGYTF. The CDR3 nucleotides are TGTGCCAGTAGGGAATTAAACGGGGACTATGGCTACACCTTC.

A few counts support this clone. The V gene is TRBV7-9, the J gene TRBJ1-5; no clear D. Germline V CDR1 and CDR2: SEHNR, FQNEAQ (reference sequence). Trimming removed 1 base at V and 2 bases at J, with 12 bases between. The CDR3 loop spans 16 amino acids. The chain's CDR3 is CASSLGFGRGNQPQHF. The DNA for the CDR3 is TGTGCCAGCAGCTTAGGGTTCGGGAGGGGCAATCAGCCCCAGCATTTT. The full variable domain, in which reference TRBV7-9 and TRBJ1-5 provide the parts outside the CDR3, is DTGVSQNPRHKITKRGQNVTFRCDPISEHNRLYWYRQTLGQGPEFLTYFQNEAQLEKSRLLSDRFSAERPKGSFSTLEIQRTEQGDSAMYLCASSLGFGRGNQPQHFGDGTRLSIL.

This sequence joins TRBV23-1 and TRBJ2-3; 8 bases align to TRBD1. TRBV23-1 is designated an ORF whose function remains uncertain. With V trimmed by 2 bases and J by 3 bases, 10 bases remained unmatched. This CDR3 has 17 residues. As DNA, the CDR3 is TGCGCCAGCAGTCAAGCCAGGGGGCGAAGCAGAACAGATACGCAGTATTTT. Translating it yields CASSQARGRSRTDTQYF.

The chain joins TRBV7-8 to TRBJ2-5; D unresolved. The V gene's germline CDR1 is SGHVS and CDR2 FQNEAQ. The CDR3 extends over 12 amino acids. The V and J ends lost 3 bases and 1 base respectively, with 3 bases between them. The CDR3 DNA reads as TGTGCCAGCAGCTTCCCCCAAGAGACCCAGTACTTC. Protein sequence: CASSFPQETQYF.

This rearrangement joins TRBV30 to TRBJ2-3; D call uncertain. Trimming took 6 bases from V and 4 from J, leaving 14 bases between them. Germline CDR1 GTSNPN, CDR2 SVGIG (reference sequence). This CDR3 has 13 amino acids. For the CDR3, the DNA is TGTGCCTGCGGCCTTCAAGTCGCAGATACGCAGTATTTT. It codes for CACGLQVADTQYF.

The chain employs TRBV7-9 and TRBJ2-1, with D hard to call. Trimming removed 1 base at V and 2 bases at J, with 3 bases between. The CDR3 runs 13 residues. Looked up from germline, CDR1 is SEHNR and CDR2 is FQNEAQ (reference sequence). CDR3 region: CASSLGTYNEQFF. Written as DNA, the CDR3 is TGTGCCAGCAGCTTAGGTACCTACAATGAGCAGTTCTTC.

The V call is TRBV5-6, the J call TRBJ2-7; tentatively, D is TRBD1 (6 bases). The germline V gene encodes CDR1 SGHDT and CDR2 YYEEEE. The CDR3 covers 13 residues. The V gene lost 2 bases and the J gene lost 4 bases, with 10 bases spanning the gap. CDR3 region: CASSFGTSYEQYF. The CDR3 DNA reads TGTGCCAGCAGCTTCGGGACATCGTACGAGCAGTACTTC.

This CDR3 reads CASSLAVATEAFF. The CDR3, as DNA: TGTGCCAGCAGTTTAGCGGTAGCCACTGAAGCTTTCTTT. The chain couples TRBV28 to TRBJ1-1; no reliable D call. This CDR3 contains 13 residues. Germline lookup yields CDR1 MDHEN and CDR2 SYDVKM. The V end lost 2 bases, the J end lost 4 bases, and 8 bases lay between the germline ends.

V is TRBV5-6 and J is TRBJ1-6, with D hard to call. Germline V gene sequence: CDR1 SGHDT, CDR2 YYEEEE. Deletions cut 4 bases from V and 2 bases from J, with 13 bases between. CDR3 length equals 16 residues. The CDR3 is CASSPTFPAYNSPLHF. Here the CDR3 DNA reads TGTGCCAGCAGCCCTACTTTTCCAGCCTATAATTCACCCCTCCACTTT.

The chain couples TRBV28 to TRBJ2-7, with D tentatively TRBD1 or TRBD2 (7 bases each). The CDR3 runs to 14 residues. V lost 11 bases and J lost 2, with 19 bases in between. Per germline, CDR1 MDHEN and CDR2 SYDVKM. The CDR3 nucleotides are TGTGCCCTCGGGGGGTGGGGACAGACCTACGAGCAGTACTTC. Its translation: CALGGWGQTYEQYF.

The rearrangement uses TRBV12-5 and TRBJ2-7; no firm D call. Germline V CDR1 and CDR2: LGHNT, FRNRAP. CDR3 length equals 12 residues. Trimming took 2 bases from V and 4 from J, leaving 6 bases between them. CDR3 in amino acids: CASGLRYYEQYF. CDR3 sequence (DNA): TGTGCTAGTGGTTTGCGCTATTACGAGCAGTACTTC.

The sample holds one count of this clone. Here the CDR3 reads CASSLAGLANTGELFF. As DNA, the CDR3 is TGTGCCAGCTCACTAGCCGGACTAGCGAACACCGGGGAGCTGTTTTTT. The V gene is TRBV18, the J gene TRBJ2-2; 7 positions agree with TRBD2. The CDR3 is 16 residues long. The junction had 5 bases not matched to a gene; V was cut back by 4 bases and J by 0 bases. Germline lookup yields CDR1 KGHSH and CDR2 LQKENI. The variable domain in full, with the rest retrieved from reference TRBV18 and TRBJ2-2, is NAGVMQNPRHLVRRRGQEARLRCSPMKGHSHVYWYRQLPEEGLKFMVYLQKENIIDESGMPKERFSAEFPKEGPSILRIQQVVRGDSAAYFCASSLAGLANTGELFFGEGSRLTVL.

The chain has TRBV4-1 and TRBJ1-2; possible D gene TRBD1, 6 bases. CDR3 length equals 15 residues. The germline V gene has CDR1 MGHRA and CDR2 YSYEKL. Trimming stripped 4 bases from V and 0 bases from J, with 12 bases between. CDR3 amino acids: CASSRGGQANYGYTF. Here the CDR3 DNA reads TGCGCCAGCAGCCGGGGGGGCCAGGCTAACTATGGCTACACCTTC.

This sequence joins TRBV19 and TRBJ2-7; 12 bases agree with TRBD2. Per germline, CDR1 LNHDA and CDR2 SQIVND (reference sequence). CDR3 length: 19 amino acids. V lost 5 bases and J lost 0; bases outside the gene matches: 14. The chain's CDR3 is CASSSGSSLLAGGSYEQYF. DNA for the CDR3: TGTGCCAGTAGTTCAGGGAGCTCCCTACTAGCGGGAGGCTCCTACGAGCAGTACTTC.

CDR3 DNA: TGTGCCAGCAGCCGCCCGGGGCCTAATCAGCCCCAGCATTTT. Translating gives CASSRPGPNQPQHF. The chain uses TRBV7-9 and TRBJ1-5; D perhaps matches TRBD1 (5 bases). CDR3 length: 14 amino acids. V was trimmed by 5 bases and J by 4 bases, leaving 12 bases between them. Germline V gene lookup returns CDR1 SEHNR and CDR2 FQNEAQ (reference sequence).

This clone turned up a few times. The V gene is TRBV11-2, the J gene TRBJ2-2, with D perhaps TRBD2 (6 bases). Per the germline V gene, CDR1 is SGHAT and CDR2 is FQNNGV. The CDR3 sequence is 14 residues long. V was cut by 8 bases and J by 4 bases, with 14 bases left in between. CDR3 sequence reads: CASGIMGGTGELFF. CDR3 DNA sequence: TGTGCCAGCGGAATTATGGGGGGCACCGGGGAGCTGTTTTTT.

The CDR3 spells CASTNTGSFNSPLHF. As DNA, the CDR3 is TGTGCCAGCACTAACACAGGGAGTTTTAATTCACCCCTCCACTTT. The J gene is TRBJ1-6, the V gene TRBV11-3; TRBD1 is a possible D gene (6 bases). Trimming cost V 7 bases and J 6 bases, with 16 bases left between them. Germline V gene data show CDR1 as SGHNT and CDR2 as YENEEA. The CDR3 has 15 amino acids.